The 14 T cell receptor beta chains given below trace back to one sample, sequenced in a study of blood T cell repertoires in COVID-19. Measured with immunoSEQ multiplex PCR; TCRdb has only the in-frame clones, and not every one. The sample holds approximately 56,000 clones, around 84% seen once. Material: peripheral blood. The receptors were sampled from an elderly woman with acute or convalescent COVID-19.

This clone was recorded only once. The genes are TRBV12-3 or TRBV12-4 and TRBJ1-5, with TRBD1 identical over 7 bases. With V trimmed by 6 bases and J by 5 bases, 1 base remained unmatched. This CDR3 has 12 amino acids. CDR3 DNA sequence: TGTGCCAGCAGCGGGACAGATCAGCCCCAGCATTTT. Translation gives CASSGTDQPQHF.

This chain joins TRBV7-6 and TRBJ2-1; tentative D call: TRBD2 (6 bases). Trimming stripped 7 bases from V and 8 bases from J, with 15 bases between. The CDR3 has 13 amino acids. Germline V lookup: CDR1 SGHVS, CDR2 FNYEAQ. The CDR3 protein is CASTPPGEDEQFF. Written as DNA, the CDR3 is TGTGCCAGCACCCCCCCGGGGGAGGATGAGCAGTTCTTC.

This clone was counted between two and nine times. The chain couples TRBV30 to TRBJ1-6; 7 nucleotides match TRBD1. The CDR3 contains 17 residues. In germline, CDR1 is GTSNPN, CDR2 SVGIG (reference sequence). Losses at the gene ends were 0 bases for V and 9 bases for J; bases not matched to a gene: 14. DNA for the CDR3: TGTGCCTGGAGTGTACTTGAGGGGGCGAAACCGATTTCACCCCTCCACTTT. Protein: CAWSVLEGAKPISPLHF.

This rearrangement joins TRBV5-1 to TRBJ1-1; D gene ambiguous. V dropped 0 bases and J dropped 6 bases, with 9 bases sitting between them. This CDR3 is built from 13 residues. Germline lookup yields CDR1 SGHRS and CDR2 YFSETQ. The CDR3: CASSLGAEAEAFF. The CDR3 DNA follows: TGCGCCAGCAGCTTGGGCGCGGAGGCTGAAGCTTTCTTT.

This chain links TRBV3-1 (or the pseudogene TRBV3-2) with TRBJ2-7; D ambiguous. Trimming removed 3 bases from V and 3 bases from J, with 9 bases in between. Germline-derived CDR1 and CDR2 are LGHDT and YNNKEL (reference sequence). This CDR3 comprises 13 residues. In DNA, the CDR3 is TGTGCCAGCAGCCAGGGCTCTGACTACGAGCAGTACTTC. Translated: CASSQGSDYEQYF.

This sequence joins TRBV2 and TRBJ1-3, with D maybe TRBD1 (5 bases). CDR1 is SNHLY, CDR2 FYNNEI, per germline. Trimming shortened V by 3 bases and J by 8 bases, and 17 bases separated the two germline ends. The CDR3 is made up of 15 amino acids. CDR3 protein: CASSEGGRPFDTIYF. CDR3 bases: TGTGCCAGCAGTGAGGGGGGACGGCCGTTTGACACCATATATTTT.

The CDR3 DNA follows: TGCAGCGTGGGGACAGGGGATGGGGGCTACACCTTC. This codes for CSVGTGDGGYTF. The chain uses TRBV29-1 and TRBJ1-2; 10 nucleotides match TRBD1. The CDR3 consists of 12 residues. CDR1 is SQVTM and CDR2 is ANQGSEA in the germline V gene. V shed 6 bases, J shed 8 bases, and the junction held 6 bases outside the gene matches.

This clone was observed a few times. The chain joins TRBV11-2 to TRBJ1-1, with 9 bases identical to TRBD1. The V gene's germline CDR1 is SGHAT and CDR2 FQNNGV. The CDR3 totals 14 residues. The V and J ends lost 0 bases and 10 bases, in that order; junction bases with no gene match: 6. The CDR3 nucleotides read TGTGCCAGCAGCTTAGATGCGGACAGGGGTGGAGCTTTCTTT. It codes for CASSLDADRGGAFF.

The CDR3 loop reads CASSPTSGGAIINTQYF. CDR3 nucleotides: TGTGCCAGCAGTCCAACGAGCGGGGGGGCCATTATAAATACGCAGTATTTT. The chain recombines TRBV3-1 (or the pseudogene TRBV3-2) with TRBJ2-3; 10 nucleotides match TRBD2. Germline trimming cut 6 bases from V and 7 bases from J; bases unmatched to any gene: 16. CDR1 is LGHDT and CDR2 is YNNKEL in the germline V gene (reference sequence). This CDR3 spans 17 amino acids.

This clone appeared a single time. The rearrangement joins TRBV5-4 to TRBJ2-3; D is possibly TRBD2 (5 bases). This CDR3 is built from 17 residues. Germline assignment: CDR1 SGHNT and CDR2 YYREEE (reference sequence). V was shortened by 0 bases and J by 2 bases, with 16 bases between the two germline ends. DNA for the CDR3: TGTGCCAGCAGCTTGGAGGTTGGGGAGTCCTTCACAGATACGCAGTATTTT. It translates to CASSLEVGESFTDTQYF.

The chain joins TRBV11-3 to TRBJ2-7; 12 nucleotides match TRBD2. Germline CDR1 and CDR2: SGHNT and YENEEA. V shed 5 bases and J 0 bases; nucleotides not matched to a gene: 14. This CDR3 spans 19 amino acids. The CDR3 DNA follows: TGTGCCAGCAGCGAAGCGGGACTAGCGGGTCCAAGTAGCTCCTACGAGCAGTACTTC. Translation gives CASSEAGLAGPSSSYEQYF.

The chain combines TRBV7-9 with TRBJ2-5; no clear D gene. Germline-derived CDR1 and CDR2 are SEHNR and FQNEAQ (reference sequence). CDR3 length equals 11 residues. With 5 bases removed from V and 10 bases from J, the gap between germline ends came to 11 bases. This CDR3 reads CASSPGEVQYF. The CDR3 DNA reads TGTGCCAGCAGCCCCGGTGAGGTCCAGTACTTC.

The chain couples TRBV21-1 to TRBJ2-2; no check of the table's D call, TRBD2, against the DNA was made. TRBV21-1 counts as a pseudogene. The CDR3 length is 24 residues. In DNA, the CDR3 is TGTGCCAGCAGCAAAGGTAAAAACACACAATACGTTCTCGGGGGGGCTACGAACACCGGGGAGCTGTTTTTT. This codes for CASSKGKNTQYVLGGATNTGELFF.

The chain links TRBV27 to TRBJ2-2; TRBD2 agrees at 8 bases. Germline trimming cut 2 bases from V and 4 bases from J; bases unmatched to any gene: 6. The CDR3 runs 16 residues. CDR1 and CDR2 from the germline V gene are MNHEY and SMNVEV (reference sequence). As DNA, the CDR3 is TGTGCCAGCAGTTTAGGCAGCGGGGGAGCCACCGGGGAGCTGTTTTTT. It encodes CASSLGSGGATGELFF.